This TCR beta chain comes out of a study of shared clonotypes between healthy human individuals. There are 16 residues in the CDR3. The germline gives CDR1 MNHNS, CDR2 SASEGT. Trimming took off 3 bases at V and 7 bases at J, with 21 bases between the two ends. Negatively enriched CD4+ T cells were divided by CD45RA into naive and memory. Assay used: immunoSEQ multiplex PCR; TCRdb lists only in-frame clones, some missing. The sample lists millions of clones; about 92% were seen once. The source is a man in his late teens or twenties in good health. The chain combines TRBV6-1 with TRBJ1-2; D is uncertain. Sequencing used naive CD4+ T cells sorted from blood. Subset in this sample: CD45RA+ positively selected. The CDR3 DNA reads TGTGCCAGCAGTGACCGATCCGGATCGCAAGGGCCTGGCTACACCTTC. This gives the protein CASSDRSGSQGPGYTF.